These T cell receptor beta chains were read from a single sample in a study of cytomegalovirus exposure and HLA in healthy donors. Assay: immunoSEQ multiplex PCR; the TCRdb copy retains only in-frame clones and omits some. The sample holds tens of thousands of clones, roughly three quarters seen once. Sample: PBMCs. These receptors all stem from a male donor in good health and CMV-seronegative. Both conserved end residues are part of each CDR3.

j_call | v_call | cdr3_length | cdr3_aa
TRBJ2-3 | TRBV19 | 14 | CASSMISGTDTQYF
TRBJ2-3 | TRBV6-5 | 14 | CASSYGGFEDTQYF
TRBJ1-1 | TRBV11-2 | 14 | CASSLGNSLTEAFF
TRBJ1-1 | TRBV29-1 | 11 | CSVRAGSGAFF
TRBJ2-7 | TRBV20-1 | 11 | CSVPAQGGQYF
TRBJ1-1 | TRBV7-9 | 14 | CASSSLNRNTEAFF
TRBJ2-3 | TRBV5-8 | 14 | CASSAGTSGGARYF
TRBJ1-1 | TRBV6-1 | 13 | CASTPTTSTEAFF
TRBJ1-2 | TRBV10-3 | 19 | CAISGLHRDRGDLDYGYTF
TRBJ1-6 | TRBV6-5 | 15 | CASSYSGQPSSPLHF
TRBJ1-5 | TRBV28 | 15 | CASSLGGGLHQPQHF
TRBJ2-2 | TRBV4-3 | 14 | CASSPGVNTGELFF
TRBJ2-1 | TRBV5-4 | 13 | CASSFPVDNEQFF
TRBJ2-3 | TRBV6-4 | 16 | CASSDSSGGATDTQYF
TRBJ2-7 | TRBV28 | 15 | CASSPPGIGSYEQYF
TRBJ2-7 | TRBV2 | 14 | CASNFRDRSYEQYF
TRBJ2-7 | TRBV7-8 | 14 | CASSWVRSSYEQYF
TRBJ2-5 | TRBV19 | 12 | CASSITQGAQYF
TRBJ1-5 | TRBV28 | 15 | CASSLFGQNNQPQHF
TRBJ1-6 | TRBV2 | 13 | CANRDIDNSPLHF
TRBJ2-2 | TRBV5-5 | 13 | CASSRVATGELFF
TRBJ2-7 | TRBV6-1 | 15 | CASSTGQTPSYEQYF
TRBJ2-7 | TRBV5-4 | 13 | CASSLGGIYEQYF
TRBJ1-2 | TRBV29-1 | 15 | CSVEGGSSGLGGYTF
TRBJ1-5 | TRBV28 | 15 | CASSLVRYSNQPQHF
TRBJ2-1 | TRBV30 | 13 | CAWSVNSYNEQFF
TRBJ2-3 | TRBV5-1 | 17 | CASSLTGLAGRTDTQYF
TRBJ1-2 | TRBV7-9 | 13 | CASSLSGVMGYTF
TRBJ2-1 | TRBV6-1 | 19 | CASSEAPRTTSGRGNEQFF
TRBJ1-2 | TRBV4-3 | 13 | CASSQETGGGYTF
TRBJ1-2 | TRBV19 | 13 | CASSIGSNYGYTF
TRBJ1-2 | TRBV19 | 15 | CASSLSSQGMGGYTF
TRBJ2-2 | TRBV6-5 | 13 | CASSPRSTGELFF
TRBJ2-7 | TRBV10-3 | 15 | CAIRTGTGDFYEQYF
TRBJ2-5 | TRBV27 | 15 | CASSPRQGSGETQYF
TRBJ1-1 | TRBV6-1 | 15 | CASRDRGKYYTEAFF
TRBJ1-1 | TRBV7-2 | 15 | CASSLFRTTNTEAFF
TRBJ2-1 | TRBV7-3 | 13 | CASSYQRDNEQFF
TRBJ1-1 | TRBV29-1 | 17 | CSATGAFKGTMGTEAFF
TRBJ1-3 | TRBV5-1 | 16 | CASSPPDPGAGNTIYF
TRBJ1-1 | TRBV28 | 16 | CASSPGQSLVNTEAFF